This paragraph covers one TCR beta chain sequence. The target antigen is unknown. CDR1 MDHEN and CDR2 SYDVKM come from the germline V gene. CDR3 size: 14 residues. The V end was cut by 7 bases, the J end by 0 bases, with 9 bases between. The data stem from a study of OX40 agonist ivuxolimab in advanced cancers. TCRdb keeps only in-frame clones here, not all; method: immunoSEQ multiplex PCR. Of roughly 70,000 clones listed, 70% to 90% are singletons. Overall study findings and caveats: Low normalized T-cell clonal expansion was also seen in some nonresponders.

The chain combines TRBV28 with TRBJ2-2; D uncertain. Sequencing used CD4+ or CD8+ T cells sorted from blood, obtained in a trial of the OX40 agonist ivuxolimab. This clonotype was sampled from an adult with an advanced solid tumor such as melanoma, head and neck, liver or kidney cancer. Here the CDR3 reads CASTHRPNTGELFF. The DNA of the CDR3 is TGTGCCAGCACACACAGACCGAACACCGGGGAGCTGTTTTTT.